The 22 T cell receptor beta chains given below trace back to one sample, sequenced in a study of beta chain features in type 1 diabetes. Whole-study findings and limits: There was a moderate but significant shortening of TCRB CDR3s in all four CD4+ subsets of Type 1 diabetes patients.

Sequencing targeted expressed TCRB transcripts, as all isolated RNA had been reverse transcribed. The repertoire was sequenced with immunoSEQ multiplex PCR; TCRdb's copy has only in-frame clones and lacks some. The table includes around 710,000 clones, roughly 12% detected once. These receptors lack a known antigen. The sample taken for sequencing was naive CD4+ T cells from blood. The receptor source for this set is a young man with type 1 diabetes.

The chain joins TRBV6-4 to TRBJ2-2; the match to TRBD1 covers 8 bases. V lost 6 bases to trimming and J lost 1 base; unmatched junction nucleotides: 1. The germline CDR1 and CDR2 sequences are MRHNA and SNTAGT. The CDR3 contains 14 residues. The CDR3 reads CASRGTGNTGELFF. The CDR3, as DNA: TGTGCCAGCAGGGGGACAGGGAACACCGGGGAGCTGTTTTTT.

The table lists this clone with a few counts. The rearrangement joins TRBV7-2 to TRBJ2-7, with 9 bases aligning to TRBD1. J lost 4 bases, V lost 3 bases, and 4 bases had no gene match. Per germline, CDR1 SGHTA and CDR2 FQGNSA. This CDR3 has 14 residues. CDR3 nucleotide sequence: TGTGCCAGCAGCTTTTTGGACAGGGGATACGAGCAGTACTTC. Translated, it gives CASSFLDRGYEQYF.

A few counts support this clone. V is TRBV7-2 and J is TRBJ2-3; TRBD2 agrees at 11 bases. This CDR3 contains 16 residues. CDR1 SGHTA and CDR2 FQGNSA come from the germline V gene. The V segment lost 5 bases and the J segment 7 bases; nucleotides outside the gene matches: 11. CDR3 region: CASSPTVTSGMNTQYF. As DNA, the CDR3 is TGTGCCAGCAGCCCGACGGTGACTAGCGGGATGAATACGCAGTATTTT.

The chain links TRBV18 to TRBJ1-5; D remains unclear. V lost 6 bases and J lost 9, with 15 bases in between. CDR1 and CDR2 from the germline V gene are KGHSH and LQKENI. This CDR3 contains 13 residues. The CDR3 sequence is CASSSLKETPQHF. The DNA of the CDR3 is TGTGCCAGCTCGTCCTTAAAGGAGACGCCCCAGCATTTT.

The chain carries TRBV5-1 and TRBJ2-7, with 7 bases that match TRBD1. This CDR3 has 13 residues. Germline trimming cut 4 bases from V and 5 bases from J; bases unmatched to any gene: 6. Per germline, CDR1 SGHRS and CDR2 YFSETQ. In DNA form, the CDR3 reads TGCGCCAGCAGCAACTACGACAGGGACGAGCAGTACTTC. It is translated as CASSNYDRDEQYF.

This chain uses TRBV2 with TRBJ2-3; D perhaps matches TRBD1 (6 bases). Germline values: CDR1 SNHLY, CDR2 FYNNEI. The CDR3 extends over 14 amino acids. Trimming shortened V by 7 bases and J by 1 base, and 12 bases separated the two germline ends. The CDR3 bases are TGTGCCAGCAATCTGGGGGCGGGCACAGATACGCAGTATTTT. Translated, it gives CASNLGAGTDTQYF.

The chain carries TRBV7-8 and TRBJ1-1; D unresolved. CDR1 is SGHVS, CDR2 FQNEAQ, per germline. This CDR3 has 12 residues. Trimming shortened V by 1 base and J by 7 bases, and 7 bases separated the two germline ends. The CDR3 DNA reads TGTGCCAGCAGCTTAGGTCGGAATGAAGCTTTCTTT. Translated: CASSLGRNEAFF.

The gene calls are TRBV7-2 and TRBJ2-7; perhaps TRBD2 as D (6 bases). The CDR3 totals 17 residues. The V and J ends lost 1 base and 0 bases respectively, with 16 bases between them. CDR1 and CDR2 (germline): SGHTA, FQGNSA. For the CDR3, the DNA is TGTGCCAGCAGCTTAGATTTGGTGGGCGGGGCCTCCTACGAGCAGTACTTC. As protein: CASSLDLVGGASYEQYF. Looking up the rest from reference TRBV7-2 and TRBJ2-7 gives the full variable domain: GAGVSQSPSNKVTEKGKDVELRCDPISGHTALYWYRQSLGQGLEFLIYFQGNSAPDKSGLPSDRFSAERTGGSVSTLTIQRTQQEDSAVYLCASSLDLVGGASYEQYFGPGTRLTVT.

This clone showed up just a few times. This chain uses TRBV11-2 with TRBJ2-2; 7 positions match TRBD2. The CDR3 loop spans 15 amino acids. The germline V gene has CDR1 SGHAT and CDR2 FQNNGV. With 0 bases clipped from V and 6 bases from J, the junction kept 4 bases outside the gene matches. CDR3 bases: TGTGCCAGCAGCTTAGATGCGGGGGTCCCCGGGGAGCTGTTTTTT. Translated, it gives CASSLDAGVPGELFF. Full variable domain (outside the CDR3, taken from reference TRBV11-2 and TRBJ2-2): EAGVAQSPRYKIIEKRQSVAFWCNPISGHATLYWYQQILGQGPKLLIQFQNNGVVDDSQLPKDRFSAERLKGVDSTLKIQPAKLEDSAVYLCASSLDAGVPGELFFGEGSRLTVL.

This clone has more than one count but fewer than ten. Different DNA sequences within this sample yield the same CDR3. This chain uses TRBV9 with TRBJ2-2; possibly TRBD1 for D (6 bases). V lost 2 bases and J 1 base, leaving 9 bases between the germline ends. The CDR3 totals 15 residues. Germline V gene lookup returns CDR1 SGDLS and CDR2 YYNGEE. The DNA of the CDR3 is TGTGCCAGCAGCGTCCTAGGGGGGAACACCGGGGAGCTGTTTTTT. It encodes CASSVLGGNTGELFF.

This clone occurred a few times. The V and J genes are TRBV5-1 and TRBJ2-1; 9 bases fit TRBD1. This CDR3 is built from 14 residues. The germline V gene has CDR1 SGHRS and CDR2 YFSETQ. After removal of 4 bases from V and 7 bases from J, the junction contained 6 bases not matched to a gene. CDR3 protein: CASSAGQGRNEQFF. In DNA, the CDR3 is TGCGCCAGCAGCGCGGGACAGGGTCGAAATGAGCAGTTCTTC.

This chain uses TRBV7-2 with TRBJ2-7; D may be TRBD2 (6 bases). Per germline, CDR1 SGHTA and CDR2 FQGNSA. This CDR3 comprises 12 residues. V lost 4 bases and J lost 8, with 12 bases in between. CDR3 loop: CASSSRGRQQYF. The CDR3 DNA reads as TGTGCCAGCAGCTCCCGGGGGAGGCAGCAGTACTTC.

The gene calls are TRBV7-2 and TRBJ1-2; D is unresolved. Germline values: CDR1 SGHTA, CDR2 FQGNSA. Trimming took off 2 bases at V and 8 bases at J, with 9 bases between the two ends. There are 12 residues in the CDR3. CDR3 loop: CASSLFGRGYTF. In DNA form, the CDR3 reads TGTGCCAGCAGCTTATTTGGGCGAGGCTACACCTTC.

This clone was observed a handful of times. The CDR3 bases are TGTGCCAGCAGCTTATGGGGGTTTGGGGCCAACGTCCTGACTTTC. Translated, it gives CASSLWGFGANVLTF. The V call is TRBV7-2, the J call TRBJ2-6; D is tentatively TRBD1 or TRBD2 (5 bases each). The CDR3 is 15 amino acids. Between the trimmed V and J ends, which lost 2 bases and 3 bases, there was a span of 8 bases. Germline CDR1 is SGHTA and CDR2 is FQGNSA.

There are a few counts of this clone. This chain connects TRBV28 to TRBJ1-4; TRBD1 matches 7 bases. V trimming: 10 bases; J trimming: 4 bases; junction bases outside the gene matches: 6. The V gene's germline CDR1 is MDHEN and CDR2 SYDVKM. The CDR3 sequence is 13 residues long. The CDR3 coding sequence is TGTGCCACCGAGGACAGGAGTAATGAAAAACTGTTTTTT. This gives the protein CATEDRSNEKLFF.

There are a few counts of this clone. The chain uses TRBV5-1 and TRBJ2-7, with D perhaps TRBD2 (5 bases). Germline V gene sequence: CDR1 SGHRS, CDR2 YFSETQ. V was clipped by 0 bases and J by 7 bases, with 14 bases between them. The CDR3 contains 14 residues. The CDR3 sequence: CASSLAGSSGEQYF. The CDR3 DNA is TGCGCCAGCAGCTTGGCCGGCTCCTCGGGAGAGCAGTACTTC.

There are a few counts of this clone. CDR3 protein: CASSPRDSVPYNSPLHF. CDR3 DNA sequence: TGTGCCAGCAGCCCCCGGGACAGCGTTCCATATAATTCACCCCTCCACTTT. V usage is TRBV13 and J usage is TRBJ1-6, with TRBD1 identical over 7 bases. The V and J ends lost 5 bases and 4 bases, in that order; junction bases with no gene match: 11. The CDR3 has 17 amino acids. Germline lookup yields CDR1 PRHDT and CDR2 FYEKMQ (reference sequence).

This chain connects TRBV7-6 to TRBJ2-3; no definite D call. This CDR3 spans 13 amino acids. Germline CDR1 and CDR2: SGHVS and FNYEAQ. V shed 5 bases and J shed 2 bases, with 8 bases lying between them. CDR3 in DNA: TGTGCCAGCAGCCTACGACTCACAGATACGCAGTATTTT. Protein sequence: CASSLRLTDTQYF.

This clone was detected only a few times. This CDR3 is also generated by other DNA sequences in the sample. The chain recombines TRBV9 with TRBJ1-2, with TRBD1 matching 8 bases. The CDR3 is 12 residues long. CDR1 is SGDLS and CDR2 is YYNGEE in the germline V gene. J was trimmed by 6 bases and V by 3 bases; bases with no gene match: 1. CDR3 DNA sequence: TGTGCCAGCAGCGGACAGGGGAATGGCTACACCTTC. It specifies CASSGQGNGYTF.

This clone was found a few times. The CDR3 coding sequence is TGTGCCAGCACCCTGCTAGCGGGGGTCACAGATACGCAGTATTTT. Its protein is CASTLLAGVTDTQYF. The rearrangement uses TRBV2 and TRBJ2-3; 10 nucleotides line up with TRBD2. V dropped 7 bases and J dropped 2; count of bases not matched to a gene: 6. Germline V gene sequence: CDR1 SNHLY, CDR2 FYNNEI. The CDR3 runs 15 residues.

The rearrangement uses TRBV29-1 and TRBJ1-1, with D tentatively TRBD1 (5 bases). Trimming took 7 bases from V and 3 from J, leaving 15 bases between them. Germline CDR1 is SQVTM and CDR2 is ANQGSEA. This CDR3 is 13 amino acids long. Written as DNA, the CDR3 is TGCAGCGCTGGGAAACAGGACTACACTGAAGCTTTCTTT. Its protein is CSAGKQDYTEAFF.

This clone was seen a handful of times. The genes are TRBV5-4 and TRBJ1-1; D remains ambiguous. Germline V CDR1 and CDR2: SGHNT, YYREEE (reference sequence). Trimming removed 0 bases at V and 0 bases at J, with 9 bases between. The length of the CDR3 is 15 residues. CDR3 DNA sequence: TGTGCCAGCAGCTTGGCTGGCAGTTTGAACACTGAAGCTTTCTTT. Translating it yields CASSLAGSLNTEAFF.